One sample yielded the 15 T cell receptor beta chains listed below, sequenced in a study of CD8 T cells in ankylosing spondylitis. TCRdb analysed the 5' RACE reads with MiXCR anew, one entry per CDR3 protein. Of 200,000 to 250,000 distinct CDR3 sequences listed, more than 25% were seen once; the top ten hold under 7%. The sequencing input was blood, either unsorted or a sorted T cell fraction (not recorded which). The source is a male donor with ankylosing spondylitis or in good health (not recorded which).

This chain links TRBV20-1 with TRBJ1-6, with D uncertain. Trimming stripped 0 bases from V and 10 bases from J, with 4 bases between. This CDR3 has 11 residues. Germline loops: CDR1 DFQATT, CDR2 SNEGSKA (reference sequence). This CDR3 is CSARDASPLHF. The CDR3 nucleotides are TGCAGTGCTAGAGATGCATCACCCCTCCACTTT.

This clonotype was detected many times. This chain links TRBV12-3 or TRBV12-4 with TRBJ2-3; 8 nucleotides line up with TRBD1. This CDR3 spans 15 amino acids. After removal of 7 bases from V and 2 bases from J, the junction contained 8 bases not matched to a gene. The CDR3 region is CASTRTGSVTDTQYF. CDR3 DNA sequence: TGTGCCAGCACGCGGACAGGGTCAGTCACAGATACGCAGTATTTT.

The rearrangement joins TRBV20-1 to TRBJ1-3, with 7 bases fitting TRBD1. The germline gives CDR1 DFQATT, CDR2 SNEGSKA (reference sequence). The CDR3 totals 14 residues. The J segment lost 4 bases and the V segment lost 5 bases, leaving 8 bases of the junction unmatched. CDR3 bases: TGCAGTGCTGCCCCGACAGGGTACGGAAACACCATATATTTT. Residues: CSAAPTGYGNTIYF.

This clonotype was found many times. J is TRBJ2-3 and V is TRBV4-1; D call uncertain. CDR1 and CDR2 from the germline V gene are MGHRA and YSYEKL. Trimming pared 1 base from V and 4 bases from J, leaving 12 bases between. The CDR3 extends over 15 amino acids. DNA of the CDR3: TGCGCCAGCAGCCAAGCGAGCACTGACGCAGATACGCAGTATTTT. Its protein product is CASSQASTDADTQYF.

This clonotype has ten or more counts. V gene TRBV21-1 combines with J gene TRBJ2-7. TRBV21-1 is recorded as a pseudogene. The CDR3 length is 12 residues. In nucleotides, the CDR3 is TGTGCCAGCAGCAAGGAATCCTACGAGCAGTACTTC. The encoded protein is CASSKESYEQYF.

A few counts support this clonotype. The J gene is TRBJ2-7, the V gene TRBV20-1; 7 nucleotides line up with TRBD1. This CDR3 is built from 14 residues. From germline, CDR1 is DFQATT and CDR2 SNEGSKA (reference sequence). V lost 5 bases and J lost 3; bases outside the gene matches: 10. The CDR3 nucleotides are TGCAGTGCTGAGTCCGGGACAGACCTCTACGAGCAGTACTTC. It encodes CSAESGTDLYEQYF.

This clonotype has a handful of counts. The rearrangement joins TRBV20-1 to TRBJ1-2; a possible D gene is TRBD1 (6 bases). Trimming left V 3 bases short and J 4 bases short, with 15 bases between. The CDR3 is 14 residues long. Germline loops: CDR1 DFQATT, CDR2 SNEGSKA (reference sequence). CDR3 DNA sequence: TGCAGTGCTAGGGACACAGGGTCTGGCTATGGCTACACCTTC. Its translation: CSARDTGSGYGYTF.

This clonotype occurred a few times. The chain recombines TRBV29-1 with TRBJ2-5; the D is unclear. This CDR3 comprises 11 residues. Germline-derived CDR1 and CDR2 are SQVTM and ANQGSEA. V shed 4 bases and J shed 5 bases, with 8 bases lying between them. CDR3: CSVAKGETQYF. For the CDR3, the DNA is TGCAGCGTTGCCAAAGGGGAGACCCAGTACTTC.

Ten or more counts support this clonotype. The chain recombines TRBV20-1 with TRBJ2-2; a weak D match, TRBD1 (6 bases). This CDR3 region has 17 residues. V was cut by 0 bases and J by 3 bases, with 17 bases left in between. In germline, CDR1 is DFQATT, CDR2 SNEGSKA (reference sequence). Here the CDR3 DNA reads TGCAGTGCTAGAGATGTCAGGGGCCTGGGGGACACCGGGGAGCTGTTTTTT. This codes for CSARDVRGLGDTGELFF.

This clonotype was counted between two and nine times. The rearrangement uses TRBV6-1 and TRBJ1-2; a weak D match, TRBD1 (5 bases). The germline V gene encodes CDR1 MNHNS and CDR2 SASEGT. This CDR3 contains 13 residues. Trimming pared 3 bases from V and 3 bases from J, leaving 8 bases between. CDR3 in amino acids: CASSDGTDYGYTF. CDR3 DNA: TGTGCCAGCAGTGACGGGACGGACTATGGCTACACCTTC.

This clonotype has only a few counts. The V and J genes are TRBV3-1 and TRBJ2-2; D call uncertain. This CDR3 has 13 residues. Trimming stripped 5 bases from V and 6 bases from J, with 10 bases between. Germline-derived CDR1 and CDR2 are LGHDT and YNNKEL (reference sequence). The CDR3 protein is CASSTSRAGELFF. The DNA of the CDR3 is TGTGCCAGCAGCACCAGTAGGGCCGGGGAGCTGTTTTTT.

In its sample, this clonotype was seen many times. This chain joins TRBV9 and TRBJ2-5; 7 bases fit TRBD1. The CDR3 has 14 residues. V lost 3 bases and J lost 3; bases outside the gene matches: 5. The germline V gene encodes CDR1 SGDLS and CDR2 YYNGEE. The CDR3 DNA reads as TGTGCCAGCAGCGCTGACAGGGACAAAGAGACCCAGTACTTC. Residues: CASSADRDKETQYF.

This clonotype was recorded at least ten times. A read error may account for a junction end that differs from germline. The chain is built from TRBV7-7 and TRBJ2-1, with D uncertain. The germline gives CDR1 SSHAT, CDR2 FNYEAQ (reference sequence). CDR3 length: 13 amino acids. CDR3: CASSRDKVNEQFF. In DNA form, the CDR3 reads TGTGCTAGCAGCCGAGACAAGGTCAATGAGCAGTTCTTC.

The gene calls are TRBV12-3 or TRBV12-4 and TRBJ2-1; D might be TRBD2 (6 bases). CDR3 size: 13 residues. Trimming took off 8 bases at V and 9 bases at J, with 17 bases between the two ends. The CDR3 region has the DNA TGTGCCAGCTCAGTAGGCGGGATGGGTGAGCAGTTCTTC. Protein product: CASSVGGMGEQFF.

This clonotype was recorded at least ten times. The chain couples TRBV5-8 to TRBJ1-1, with D possibly matching TRBD1 (5 bases). Germline V gene lookup returns CDR1 SGHTS and CDR2 YDEGEE. The CDR3 consists of 14 residues. Trimming stripped 5 bases from V and 1 base from J, with 12 bases between. The CDR3 DNA is TGTGCCAGCAGTCGGCGGGGGGGGAACACTGAAGCTTTCTTT. It is translated as CASSRRGGNTEAFF. Full variable domain (rest looked up from reference TRBV5-8 and TRBJ1-1): EAGVTQSPTHLIKTRGQQATLRCSPISGHTSVYWYQQALGLGLQFLLWYDEGEERNRGNFPPRFSGRQFPNYSSELNVNALELEDSALYLCASSRRGGNTEAFFGQGTRLTVV.